The 27 T cell receptor beta chains presented below share a single source sample, sequenced in a study of technical replicates of blood from four donors (dated 2017 in TCRdb). Library preparation was by the immunoSEQ multiplex PCR assay. TCRdb carries this immuneACCESS record with in-frame sequences only. Its versions omit some clonotypes, under half of them owing to an unresolved V gene in the studies checked, with the rest unexplained. This sample gives tens of thousands of clones in total; roughly 97% of them show up just once. The top ten clonotypes cover 0.15% to 0.25% of the sample. The specimen sequenced was T cells isolated from PBMCs. Every receptor here comes from a human donor in good health.

The chain carries TRBV6-1 and TRBJ1-5; 7 bases fit TRBD1. Germline CDR1 and CDR2: MNHNS and SASEGT. The CDR3 consists of 16 residues. Germline trimming cut 4 bases from V and 2 bases from J; bases unmatched to any gene: 8. This CDR3 is CASSGTGLSRNQPQHF. The CDR3 bases are TGTGCCAGCAGTGGGACAGGTTTATCTCGCAATCAGCCCCAGCATTTT.

The V and J genes are TRBV4-1 and TRBJ2-7; D gene unclear. This CDR3 spans 14 amino acids. The germline V and J ends were trimmed by 4 bases and 3 bases, with 13 bases remaining between them. CDR1 MGHRA and CDR2 YSYEKL come from the germline V gene. CDR3 in DNA: TGCGCCAGCAGCCCCTTCGCCGAGGACTACGAGCAGTACTTC. Encoded protein: CASSPFAEDYEQYF.

V usage is TRBV18 and J usage is TRBJ1-5, with a weak D call TRBD1 (5 bases). Trimming took off 4 bases at V and 5 bases at J, with 15 bases between the two ends. This CDR3 comprises 15 residues. Germline V gives CDR1 KGHSH, CDR2 LQKENI. CDR3 bases: TGTGCCAGCTCACTCCAACGACAGTTGGATCAGCCCCAGCATTTT. Residues: CASSLQRQLDQPQHF.

This chain joins TRBV27 and TRBJ2-6; 9 bases are a match to TRBD2. The germline V gene has CDR1 MNHEY and CDR2 SMNVEV (reference sequence). The CDR3 loop spans 19 amino acids. V dropped 2 bases and J dropped 0; count of bases not matched to a gene: 8. CDR3 coding DNA: TGTGCCAGCAGTTTACTTGCTAGCGGGGTTAGCTCTGGGGCCAACGTCCTGACTTTC. Translated, it gives CASSLLASGVSSGANVLTF.

The chain carries TRBV27 and TRBJ2-1; D is possibly TRBD1 (5 bases). The CDR3 length is 13 residues. The germline V and J ends were trimmed by 4 bases and 7 bases, with 11 bases remaining between them. In germline, CDR1 is MNHEY, CDR2 SMNVEV (reference sequence). CDR3 amino acids: CASSSRPGNEQFF. CDR3 sequence (DNA): TGTGCCAGCAGTTCCCGACCAGGGAATGAGCAGTTCTTC.

The chain has TRBV5-4 and TRBJ1-1, with D perhaps TRBD1 (5 bases). The CDR3 extends over 13 amino acids. The ends were cut back, 6 bases at V and 6 bases at J, with 15 bases in the middle. From germline, CDR1 is SGHNT and CDR2 YYREEE (reference sequence). The CDR3 spells CASNNFQGAEAFF. The CDR3 DNA is TGTGCCAGCAACAACTTCCAGGGCGCTGAAGCTTTCTTT.

The V and J genes are TRBV5-1 and TRBJ1-1, with 7 bases fitting TRBD1. Germline V gives CDR1 SGHRS, CDR2 YFSETQ. J lost 2 bases, V lost 2 bases, and 12 bases had no gene match. The CDR3 contains 17 residues. The CDR3 reads CASSFKATGLANTEAFF. As DNA, the CDR3 is TGCGCCAGCAGCTTCAAAGCGACAGGGTTAGCTAACACTGAAGCTTTCTTT.

The chain has TRBV5-1 and TRBJ2-1, with 9 bases aligning to TRBD2. J was trimmed by 0 bases and V by 7 bases; bases with no gene match: 5. There are 15 residues in the CDR3. CDR1 SGHRS and CDR2 YFSETQ come from the germline V gene. The CDR3 DNA reads as TGCGCCAGCTCACGCGGGGGGGGCTCCTACAATGAGCAGTTCTTC. Its protein is CASSRGGGSYNEQFF.

The DNA for the CDR3 is TGTGCCAGCAGACGCGGGACCAACAATGAGCAGTTCTTC. This encodes CASRRGTNNEQFF. V gene TRBV2 combines with J gene TRBJ2-1, with TRBD2 as a possible D gene (6 bases). Per the germline V gene, CDR1 is SNHLY and CDR2 is FYNNEI. The CDR3 extends over 13 amino acids. V was clipped by 6 bases and J by 5 bases, with 11 bases between them. The complete variable domain, with remaining parts taken from reference TRBV2 and TRBJ2-1, reads EPEVTQTPSHQVTQMGQEVILRCVPISNHLYFYWYRQILGQKVEFLVSFYNNEISEKSEIFDDQFSVERPDGSNFTLKIRSTKLEDSAMYFCASRRGTNNEQFFGPGTRLTVL.

The genes are TRBV6-5 and TRBJ2-1, with unresolved D. V lost 2 bases, J lost 6 bases, and 8 bases lay in between. CDR3 length: 13 residues. Germline V gene lookup returns CDR1 MNHEY and CDR2 SVGAGI. CDR3 region: CASSYTSTNEQFF. The CDR3 region has the DNA TGTGCCAGCAGTTACACCTCTACCAATGAGCAGTTCTTC.

The genes are TRBV27 and TRBJ2-7; 13 nucleotides agree with TRBD2. J gave up 4 bases and V 10 bases, and 4 bases lay outside the gene matches. Germline assignment: CDR1 MNHEY and CDR2 SMNVEV (reference sequence). The CDR3 runs 13 residues. CDR3 sequence: CATGLAGDYEQYF. The DNA for the CDR3 is TGTGCCACCGGACTAGCGGGAGATTACGAGCAGTACTTC.

A single count supports this clone. This chain joins TRBV7-9 and TRBJ2-7; D may be TRBD1 (6 bases). The germline V gene has CDR1 SEHNR and CDR2 FQNEAQ (reference sequence). There are 14 residues in the CDR3. Trimming took off 5 bases at V and 9 bases at J, with 20 bases between the two ends. DNA for the CDR3: TGTGCCAGCAGCCCACGACAGGACGGTTCAGTGCAGTACTTC. The encoded protein is CASSPRQDGSVQYF.

This clone was detected only once. The rearrangement uses TRBV4-1 and TRBJ2-1, with TRBD2 identical over 12 bases. The CDR3 runs to 17 residues. Trimming took 0 bases from V and 7 from J; bases not matched to a gene: 7. Germline V gene data show CDR1 as MGHRA and CDR2 as YSYEKL. The CDR3 coding sequence is TGCGCCAGCAGCCAAGATTACCTAGCGGGAGGGCAGAATGAGCAGTTCTTC. This encodes CASSQDYLAGGQNEQFF.

The chain is built from TRBV5-1 and TRBJ2-5; 9 bases align to TRBD2. The CDR3 runs to 16 residues. The V and J ends lost 0 bases and 5 bases, in that order; junction bases with no gene match: 8. Germline V gene data show CDR1 as SGHRS and CDR2 as YFSETQ. The CDR3 DNA reads TGCGCCAGCAGCTTGGAATCGGCTAGCGGGATGGAGACCCAGTACTTC. It translates to CASSLESASGMETQYF.

This clone was detected once. The rearrangement uses TRBV2 and TRBJ2-1; D ambiguous. CDR1 and CDR2 (germline): SNHLY, FYNNEI. The length of the CDR3 is 15 residues. Trimming took 11 bases from V and 8 from J, leaving 25 bases between them. The CDR3 DNA sequence: TGTGCCCCCAAAGAACACCTAAGCGTGAGCGATGAGCAGTTCTTC. Translating it yields CAPKEHLSVSDEQFF.

V gene TRBV19 combines with J gene TRBJ2-7, with TRBD1 as a possible D gene (6 bases). V lost 5 bases and J 0 bases, leaving 11 bases between the germline ends. Germline V CDR1 and CDR2: LNHDA, SQIVND (reference sequence). This CDR3 is built from 14 residues. This CDR3 is CASSFGQSSYEQYF. The CDR3 DNA reads as TGTGCCAGTAGTTTCGGACAGAGCTCCTACGAGCAGTACTTC.

The J gene is TRBJ2-5, the V gene TRBV18; tentatively, D is TRBD1 (6 bases). With 0 bases removed from V and 7 bases from J, the gap between germline ends came to 15 bases. The CDR3 is made up of 15 amino acids. Germline V gene data show CDR1 as KGHSH and CDR2 as LQKENI. For the CDR3, the DNA is TGTGCCAGCTCACCACCTCGGGACCCAGGGGCGACCCAGTACTTC. Its protein product is CASSPPRDPGATQYF.

The chain combines TRBV7-2 with TRBJ1-2, with a weak D call TRBD1 (6 bases). The germline V and J ends were trimmed by 7 bases and 8 bases, with 14 bases remaining between them. This CDR3 is 12 amino acids long. Germline V lookup: CDR1 SGHTA, CDR2 FQGNSA. The CDR3 reads CASTRQQGGYTF. In DNA form, the CDR3 reads TGTGCCAGCACTCGACAGCAGGGGGGCTACACCTTC.

The V call is TRBV19, the J call TRBJ1-1, with no clear D. This CDR3 region has 15 residues. The germline CDR1 and CDR2 sequences are LNHDA and SQIVND (reference sequence). V was clipped by 6 bases and J by 11 bases, with 25 bases between them. Here the CDR3 DNA reads TGTGCCAGTAGCATACCATTCGCAGATTACTTCGGGGCTTTCTTT. It encodes CASSIPFADYFGAFF. The whole variable domain, remainder taken from reference TRBV19 and TRBJ1-1, is DGGITQSPKYLFRKEGQNVTLSCEQNLNHDAMYWYRQDPGQGLRLIYYSQIVNDFQKGDIAEGYSVSREKKESFPLTVTSAQKNPTAFYLCASSIPFADYFGAFFGQGTRLTVV.

The rearrangement links TRBV19 to TRBJ2-7, with 7 bases aligning to TRBD1. Germline lookup yields CDR1 LNHDA and CDR2 SQIVND (reference sequence). V was clipped by 5 bases and J by 3 bases; unmatched bases: 4. CDR3 length: 13 residues. The CDR3 loop reads CASSQDRNYEQYF. The CDR3 region has the DNA TGTGCCAGTAGTCAGGACAGGAACTACGAGCAGTACTTC.

The genes are TRBV4-1 and TRBJ2-2, with 7 bases lining up with TRBD1. V lost 1 base, J lost 5 bases, and 4 bases stayed unmatched. CDR1 is MGHRA and CDR2 is YSYEKL in the germline V gene. This CDR3 contains 15 residues. The CDR3 loop reads CASSQAGGFTGELFF. CDR3 nucleotide sequence: TGCGCCAGCAGCCAAGCAGGGGGTTTTACCGGGGAGCTGTTTTTT.

The chain combines TRBV6-1 with TRBJ1-4; D might be TRBD1 (6 bases). Trimming pared 10 bases from V and 6 bases from J, leaving 15 bases between. Germline values: CDR1 MNHNS, CDR2 SASEGT. CDR3 length: 13 residues. CDR3: CAIRGRGYEKLFF. CDR3 DNA: TGTGCCATAAGGGGCAGGGGATATGAAAAACTGTTTTTT.

This chain links TRBV19 with TRBJ2-7; D is possibly TRBD2 (6 bases). Trimming removed 4 bases at V and 6 bases at J, with 13 bases between. CDR1 and CDR2 (germline): LNHDA, SQIVND (reference sequence). This CDR3 contains 13 residues. The CDR3 DNA reads TGTGCCAGTAGTACCCAGACTAGGACCGAGCAGTACTTC. It codes for CASSTQTRTEQYF.

The CDR3 loop reads CASGRRDPDRQFF. The CDR3 DNA sequence: TGTGCCAGCGGGCGGAGGGATCCGGATCGGCAGTTCTTC. The chain employs TRBV25-1 and TRBJ2-1, with D tentatively TRBD2 (6 bases). The germline gives CDR1 MGHDK, CDR2 SYGVNS. This CDR3 has 13 amino acids. V was clipped by 8 bases and J by 12 bases, with 20 bases between them.

The chain is built from TRBV25-1 and TRBJ1-5; D remains unclear. The V end was cut by 6 bases, the J end by 7 bases, with 16 bases between. The V gene's germline CDR1 is MGHDK and CDR2 SYGVNS. There are 14 residues in the CDR3. CDR3 sequence: CASSPTDYQQPQHF. CDR3 nucleotide sequence: TGTGCCAGCAGCCCGACGGACTACCAGCAGCCCCAGCATTTT.

The CDR3 loop is CASSLLGVGLSQETQYF. CDR3 coding DNA: TGTGCCAGCAGCTTACTCGGTGTGGGACTCTCCCAAGAGACCCAGTACTTC. This chain connects TRBV7-9 to TRBJ2-5, with a possible D match to TRBD2 (6 bases). The V gene lost 2 bases and the J gene lost 1 base, with 17 bases spanning the gap. The CDR3 runs to 17 residues. Germline lookup yields CDR1 SEHNR and CDR2 FQNEAQ (reference sequence).

This rearrangement joins TRBV10-1 to TRBJ1-1; a possible D gene is TRBD1 (6 bases). Germline V gene data show CDR1 as WNHNN and CDR2 as SYGVQD (reference sequence). Between the trimmed V and J ends, which lost 6 bases and 3 bases, there was a span of 11 bases. The CDR3 spans 13 residues. The CDR3 bases are TGCGCCAGCAGGGATACAGGGTACACTGAAGCTTTCTTT. It specifies CASRDTGYTEAFF.